Below, 29 T cell receptor beta chains from the same sample are listed, as sequenced in a study of blood T cell repertoires in COVID-19 (dated by TCRdb to about 2020). Libraries were built with the immunoSEQ multiplex PCR assay. Imported from immuneACCESS, the table was reduced by TCRdb to in-frame sequences with V and J called. These copies leave out some clones; in studies compared against another copy, an unresolved V gene accounts for under half, and the cause of the remainder is not known. The sample data list 200,000 or so clones, and 88% of these were observed just once. Jointly, the top ten make up around 2.7% of the sample. The sample consisted of PBMCs or T cells enriched from blood (not recorded which). The receptors were gathered from a woman in her thirties who had recovered from COVID-19.

The chain recombines TRBV7-2 with TRBJ1-6, with a tentative D call TRBD1 (6 bases). The CDR3 totals 15 residues. Looked up from germline, CDR1 is SGHTA and CDR2 is FQGNSA. Trimming removed 2 bases at V and 8 bases at J, with 13 bases between. CDR3 amino acids: CASSLRGRGDSPLHF. CDR3 coding DNA: TGTGCCAGCAGCTTACGTGGCAGGGGTGATTCACCCCTCCACTTT.

This chain joins TRBV9 and TRBJ2-1, with D possibly being TRBD1 (5 bases). Germline CDR1 and CDR2: SGDLS and YYNGEE. Trimming shortened V by 2 bases and J by 8 bases, and 17 bases separated the two germline ends. The length of the CDR3 is 15 residues. As DNA, the CDR3 is TGTGCCAGCAGCGTCTTAGGGGCCTCGGGCTATGAGCAGTTCTTC. As protein: CASSVLGASGYEQFF.

The CDR3 sequence is CASSLDRGFNQPQHF. CDR3 in DNA: TGTGCCAGCAGTCTGGACAGGGGATTCAATCAGCCCCAGCATTTT. The V call is TRBV2, the J call TRBJ1-5; TRBD1 agrees at 9 bases. The CDR3 has 15 amino acids. CDR1 is SNHLY and CDR2 is FYNNEI in the germline V gene. V shed 5 bases, J shed 3 bases, and the junction held 5 bases outside the gene matches.

The gene calls are TRBV7-2 and TRBJ2-3; D perhaps matches TRBD2 (6 bases). Germline values: CDR1 SGHTA, CDR2 FQGNSA. The CDR3 has 15 amino acids. V lost 6 bases and J lost 0, with 13 bases in between. CDR3 loop: CASSYRGTSTDTQYF. The DNA of the CDR3 is TGTGCCAGCAGTTACCGGGGGACTAGCACAGATACGCAGTATTTT.

The rearrangement joins TRBV6-5 to TRBJ1-4, with D tentatively TRBD1 (6 bases). CDR1 is MNHEY, CDR2 SVGAGI, per germline. This CDR3 is 13 amino acids long. Trimming cost V 6 bases and J 8 bases, with 13 bases left between them. The CDR3 reads CASRLTGNEKLFF. The CDR3 bases are TGTGCCAGCAGGCTAACAGGGAACGAAAAACTGTTTTTT.

This clone was counted a single time. The genes are TRBV7-9 and TRBJ2-5, with 11 bases matching TRBD1. Germline CDR1 reads SEHNR; CDR2 reads FQNEAQ (reference sequence). The V and J ends lost 1 base and 2 bases, in that order; junction bases with no gene match: 3. CDR3 length: 16 residues. CDR3 coding DNA: TGTGCCAGCAGCTTAGGGACAGGGGGCCGACAAGAGACCCAGTACTTC. It translates to CASSLGTGGRQETQYF. The whole variable domain, remainder taken from reference TRBV7-9 and TRBJ2-5, is DTGVSQNPRHKITKRGQNVTFRCDPISEHNRLYWYRQTLGQGPEFLTYFQNEAQLEKSRLLSDRFSAERPKGSFSTLEIQRTEQGDSAMYLCASSLGTGGRQETQYFGPGTRLLVL.

This clone was counted once. The CDR3 reads CASSSINGQGNTEAFF. CDR3 sequence (DNA): TGTGCCAGCAGCTCGATAAACGGACAGGGGAACACTGAAGCTTTCTTT. The rearrangement uses TRBV7-9 and TRBJ1-1; 8 bases fit TRBD1. This CDR3 has 16 amino acids. Germline CDR1 is SEHNR and CDR2 is FQNEAQ (reference sequence). The V gene end was trimmed by 4 bases and the J gene end by 1 base; junction bases not matched to a gene: 8.

The chain carries TRBV12-3 or TRBV12-4 and TRBJ1-2, with D uncertain. CDR3 size: 12 residues. V lost 6 bases and J 8 bases, leaving 13 bases between the germline ends. CDR3 sequence: CASSNTRVGYTF. The CDR3 DNA reads TGTGCCAGCAGCAACACGAGGGTCGGCTACACCTTC.

This chain links TRBV7-8 with TRBJ2-2; no definite D call. The CDR3 runs 15 residues. Germline-derived CDR1 and CDR2 are SGHVS and FQNEAQ. Trimming removed 1 base at V and 3 bases at J, with 9 bases between. For the CDR3, the DNA is TGTGCCAGCAGCTTAGGGGCACCCGACACCGGGGAGCTGTTTTTT. This sequence encodes CASSLGAPDTGELFF. The complete variable domain, with remaining parts taken from reference TRBV7-8 and TRBJ2-2, reads GAGVSQSPRYKVAKRGQDVALRCDPISGHVSLFWYQQALGQGPEFLTYFQNEAQLDKSGLPSDRFFAERPEGSVSTLKIQRTQQEDSAVYLCASSLGAPDTGELFFGEGSRLTVL.

The chain recombines TRBV2 with TRBJ2-1; 9 nucleotides align to TRBD1. This CDR3 has 15 amino acids. CDR1 is SNHLY and CDR2 is FYNNEI in the germline V gene. V trimming: 2 bases; J trimming: 6 bases; junction bases outside the gene matches: 5. The CDR3 DNA follows: TGTGCCAGCAGTGAAACAGGGGGCGCCTCCAATGAGCAGTTCTTC. It codes for CASSETGGASNEQFF.

The chain employs TRBV7-2 and TRBJ2-7; possibly TRBD1 for D (5 bases). Trimming pared 2 bases from V and 2 bases from J, leaving 13 bases between. Germline loops: CDR1 SGHTA, CDR2 FQGNSA. The length of the CDR3 is 15 residues. CDR3 in DNA: TGTGCCAGCAGCTTATATGTGTCAGGGACCTACGAGCAGTACTTC. Translation gives CASSLYVSGTYEQYF.

With regard to this clone: The sample has other DNA sequences that encode this CDR3 too. The chain joins TRBV4-3 to TRBJ1-2; D uncertain. Trimming took 1 base from V and 2 from J, leaving 11 bases between them. Germline V gene data show CDR1 as LGHNA and CDR2 as YSLEER. CDR3 length equals 15 residues. DNA of the CDR3: TGCGCCAGCAGCCAAGGGCGGCGGAACAACTATGGCTACACCTTC. It yields the protein CASSQGRRNNYGYTF.

The CDR3 sequence: CASSEEKRGRYIASTDTQYF. In nucleotides, the CDR3 is TGTGCCAGCAGTGAAGAAAAGCGGGGTCGTTATATTGCTAGCACAGATACGCAGTATTTT. The rearrangement links TRBV6-1 to TRBJ2-3; 7 bases align to TRBD2. The germline CDR1 and CDR2 sequences are MNHNS and SASEGT. After removal of 1 base from V and 0 bases from J, the junction contained 16 bases not matched to a gene. The CDR3 consists of 20 residues.

This clone was detected only once. V and J are TRBV5-8 and TRBJ1-2; the match to TRBD1 covers 7 bases. Germline CDR1 is SGHTS and CDR2 is YDEGEE. The CDR3 has 16 residues. J lost 3 bases, V lost 6 bases, and 14 bases had no gene match. DNA for the CDR3: TGTGCCAGCACCTCAATAGGACAGGTTTGGGACTATGGCTACACCTTC. This codes for CASTSIGQVWDYGYTF.

The chain uses TRBV6-4 and TRBJ2-3; 9 positions agree with TRBD1. The V gene end was trimmed by 0 bases and the J gene end by 4 bases; junction bases not matched to a gene: 5. Looked up from germline, CDR1 is MRHNA and CDR2 is SNTAGT. The CDR3 is made up of 16 amino acids. CDR3 coding DNA: TGTGCCAGCAGTGACTCGGGACAGGGAGGGCCAGATACGCAGTATTTT. It specifies CASSDSGQGGPDTQYF.

The chain couples TRBV19 to TRBJ2-7, with 7 bases that match TRBD1. This CDR3 contains 13 residues. The germline V gene has CDR1 LNHDA and CDR2 SQIVND (reference sequence). Losses at the gene ends were 4 bases for V and 4 bases for J; bases not matched to a gene: 4. The CDR3 nucleotides read TGTGCCAGTAGTACAAACAGGGGATACGAGCAGTACTTC. This sequence encodes CASSTNRGYEQYF.

V gene TRBV11-3 combines with J gene TRBJ1-2; 9 nucleotides align to TRBD1. The V and J ends lost 1 base and 1 base, in that order; junction bases with no gene match: 16. The CDR3 loop spans 20 amino acids. Germline V gene data show CDR1 as SGHNT and CDR2 as YENEEA. The CDR3 DNA reads TGTGCCAGCAGCTTAGTGTTCCGGGACAGGGTAAAGTACCATAACTATGGCTACACCTTC. This encodes CASSLVFRDRVKYHNYGYTF.

V and J are TRBV6-5 and TRBJ2-6, with D hard to call. With 2 bases removed from V and 2 bases from J, the gap between germline ends came to 7 bases. CDR1 MNHEY and CDR2 SVGAGI come from the germline V gene. CDR3 length: 15 residues. The CDR3 sequence is CASSYRGTGANVLTF. CDR3 nucleotide sequence: TGTGCCAGCAGTTACAGAGGTACTGGGGCCAACGTCCTGACTTTC.

This clone turned up a few times. J is TRBJ2-2 and V is TRBV4-1; D may be TRBD2 (6 bases). Trimming removed 4 bases from V and 3 bases from J, with 9 bases in between. Germline CDR1 MGHRA, CDR2 YSYEKL. The CDR3 spans 14 residues. In nucleotides, the CDR3 is TGCGCCAGCAGCCTAGCGGTGTACACCGGGGAGCTGTTTTTT. Its translation: CASSLAVYTGELFF.

This sequence joins TRBV12-3 or TRBV12-4 and TRBJ1-3; 7 nucleotides align to TRBD1. The CDR3 consists of 12 residues. With 4 bases clipped from V and 8 bases from J, the junction kept 2 bases outside the gene matches. The chain's CDR3 is CASSSQGYTIYF. In nucleotides, the CDR3 is TGTGCCAGCAGTTCACAGGGGTACACCATATATTTT.

The V gene is TRBV9, the J gene TRBJ2-3, with D perhaps matching TRBD2 (6 bases). CDR3 length: 16 residues. The ends were cut back, 4 bases at V and 0 bases at J, with 15 bases in the middle. Germline loops: CDR1 SGDLS, CDR2 YYNGEE. CDR3 loop: CASSPGTAPSTDTQYF. Written as DNA, the CDR3 is TGTGCCAGCAGCCCTGGGACTGCCCCTAGCACAGATACGCAGTATTTT.

Points on this clone: Sequence at one end of the junction differs from germline and may be a read error. The gene calls are TRBV7-9 and TRBJ2-1, with no clear D. CDR1 SEHNR and CDR2 FQNEAQ come from the germline V gene (reference sequence). The CDR3 contains 11 residues. The CDR3 loop reads CASSSTLERFF. CDR3 nucleotide sequence: TGTGCCAGCAGCTCGACTTTGGAGCGGTTCTTC.

This clone came up once. The chain employs TRBV5-4 and TRBJ2-1; TRBD2 aligns across 7 bases. CDR1 SGHNT and CDR2 YYREEE come from the germline V gene (reference sequence). Trimming took 2 bases from V and 0 from J; bases not matched to a gene: 8. This CDR3 is built from 17 residues. The CDR3 sequence: CASSFPGRVGSYNEQFF. The CDR3 DNA sequence: TGTGCCAGCAGCTTCCCAGGGAGGGTAGGCTCCTACAATGAGCAGTTCTTC. The complete variable domain, with remaining parts taken from reference TRBV5-4 and TRBJ2-1, reads ETGVTQSPTHLIKTRGQQVTLRCSSQSGHNTVSWYQQALGQGPQFIFQYYREEENGRGNFPPRFSGLQFPNYSSELNVNALELDDSALYLCASSFPGRVGSYNEQFFGPGTRLTVL.

The count of this clone is one. This chain uses TRBV4-2 with TRBJ2-7, with 16 bases fitting TRBD2. From germline, CDR1 is LGHNA and CDR2 YNFKEQ. V was clipped by 0 bases and J by 7 bases; unmatched bases: 6. This CDR3 is built from 17 residues. The CDR3 bases are TGTGCCAGCAGCCAAGAGGGGACTAGCGGGGGGGCGTGGGAGCAGTACTTC. It translates to CASSQEGTSGGAWEQYF.

V usage is TRBV19 and J usage is TRBJ2-7, with 12 bases lining up with TRBD1. The CDR3 runs 15 residues. CDR1 and CDR2 from the germline V gene are LNHDA and SQIVND (reference sequence). V shed 4 bases, J shed 3 bases, and the junction held 4 bases outside the gene matches. The CDR3 reads CASSTGQGAFYEQYF. DNA for the CDR3: TGTGCCAGTAGTACGGGACAGGGGGCGTTCTACGAGCAGTACTTC.

The chain is built from TRBV5-1 and TRBJ2-5; TRBD2 matches at 11 bases. CDR3 length: 15 amino acids. Trimming removed 4 bases from V and 2 bases from J; junction bases left unmatched: 4. CDR1 is SGHRS, CDR2 YFSETQ, per germline. CDR3 DNA sequence: TGCGCCAGCAGCAGGGGACTAGCGGAGCAAGAGACCCAGTACTTC. Protein sequence: CASSRGLAEQETQYF. The entire variable domain, with the rest obtained from reference TRBV5-1 and TRBJ2-5, is as follows: KAGVTQTPRYLIKTRGQQVTLSCSPISGHRSVSWYQQTPGQGLQFLFEYFSETQRNKGNFPGRFSGRQFSNSRSEMNVSTLELGDSALYLCASSRGLAEQETQYFGPGTRLLVL.

The CDR3 spells CASSLDGTGDYGYTF. For the CDR3, the DNA is TGTGCCAGCAGCTTGGACGGGACAGGGGACTATGGCTACACCTTC. This chain links TRBV5-6 with TRBJ1-2; 10 nucleotides match TRBD1. From germline, CDR1 is SGHDT and CDR2 YYEEEE. The junction had 2 bases not matched to a gene; V was cut back by 0 bases and J by 3 bases. CDR3 length: 15 amino acids.

The genes are TRBV6-5 and TRBJ1-1, with 8 positions matching TRBD1. J was trimmed by 8 bases and V by 6 bases; bases with no gene match: 11. Germline CDR1 and CDR2: MNHEY and SVGAGI. The CDR3 length is 14 residues. CDR3 amino acids: CASRDRALTVEAFF. The CDR3 DNA sequence: TGTGCCAGCAGGGACAGGGCTCTTACCGTCGAAGCTTTCTTT.

This chain joins TRBV7-6 and TRBJ1-3; D is unclear. V dropped 2 bases and J dropped 4 bases, with 6 bases sitting between them. Germline CDR1 and CDR2: SGHVS and FNYEAQ. The CDR3 is 13 amino acids. Here the CDR3 reads CASSLSVGNTIYF. As DNA, the CDR3 is TGTGCCAGCAGCTTATCTGTAGGAAACACCATATATTTT.